One sample yielded the 3 T cell receptor beta chains listed below, sequenced in a study of prognosis after radiotherapy for stage I lung cancer. Two-round multiplex PCR, the amplification method, yielded TCR beta CDR3 from genomic DNA. First-round PCR employed TRBV- and TRBJ-specific primers for each gene. TCRdb itself ran the multiplex PCR reads through MiXCR, one entry per CDR3 protein. In the table there are around 13,000 distinct CDR3 sequences, roughly 40% of which are singletons. The material was PBMCs, obtained before or after stereotactic body radiation therapy (not recorded which). Source of these receptors: a donor of 50 years or more with non-small cell lung cancer.

J is TRBJ1-2 and V is TRBV5-1; TRBD1 is a possible D gene (6 bases). The germline V gene encodes CDR1 SGHRS and CDR2 YFSETQ. With 0 bases removed from V and 13 bases from J, the gap between germline ends came to 25 bases. CDR3 length equals 16 residues. CDR3 loop: CASSLAEGGGHYGRTF. In nucleotides, the CDR3 is TGCGCCAGCAGCTTGGCCGAAGGGGGGGGTCACTATGGCCGCACCTTC.

This clonotype was picked up one time. The V call is TRBV28, the J call TRBJ2-7, with a tentative D call TRBD1 (6 bases). The length of the CDR3 is 17 residues. V was trimmed by 1 base and J by 2 bases, leaving 18 bases between them. Germline V gene data show CDR1 as MDHEN and CDR2 as SYDVKM. The CDR3 DNA follows: TGTGCCAGCAGTTTATCCCGTCAGGGGACGCTGACCTACGAGCAGTACTTC. Its translation: CASSLSRQGTLTYEQYF.

The sample holds many counts of this clonotype. The chain combines TRBV24-1 with TRBJ2-3; D is unresolved. V was shortened by 3 bases and J by 1 base, with 13 bases between the two germline ends. CDR1 and CDR2 (germline): KGHDR, SFDVKD. This CDR3 is 16 amino acids long. The CDR3 DNA reads TGTGCCACCAGTGATCTCACGTTACACGGCACAGATACGCAGTATTTT. Protein: CATSDLTLHGTDTQYF.